This T cell receptor (beta chain) was sequenced for a study of shared clonotypes between healthy human individuals (dated by TCRdb to 2018 to 2021). With respect to the entire study: The cohort included three men and a couple of women between 18 and 49 years of age. The study deeply sequenced blood TCR repertoires of about 5 healthy adults to estimate repertoire size and the extent of clonotype sharing between individuals. Per donor, three plates each were used for CD4 naive and CD4 memory, two for CD8 naive, and one for CD8 memory. Libraries were prepared and TCR repertoires were sequenced by different laboratories using diverse techniques, in order to increase sequencing depth and limit assay-specific biases. Between about 0.8 and 9 billion PBMCs per donor were obtained by leukapheresis. The research as a whole found: Sampling was limited to blood, and TCR repertoires in tissue likely differ from TCR repertoires in blood. Because the study included a small number of donors, the genetic and exposure-history diversity represented was limited. Incomplete sequencing was indicated by rarefaction of sorted-subset datasets, despite the large sequencing depth. Clonotypes shared by all four sorted-subset donors showed higher generation probabilities than non-shared clonotypes. Sharing across a handful of donors was observed for around 4.8% of naive CD4, under 4% of naive CD8, about 2.3% of memory CD4, and over 0.3% of memory CD8 clonotypes. Naive subsets generally had larger estimated clonotype richness than memory subsets did. Pairwise subsampling led to the expectation that sequencing depth would affect the degree of clonotype sharing among donors.

From a lookup of the germline V gene, CDR1 and CDR2 are SGHRS and YFSETQ. V loses 8 bases, J loses 0 bases, and the germline ends lie 17 bases apart. The cysteine opens and the phenylalanine closes a CDR3 of 15 amino acids. The sequence is cut down to CDR3 DNA, 45 bases in frame from base 1. TCR CDR3 regions were amplified from genomic DNA by multiplex PCR using the deep immunoSEQ assay. Extracted genomic DNA from each cell subset was spread evenly across all wells of several immunoSEQ 96-well plates, with each plate serving as a replicate. For sorted subsets, each replicate PCR was loaded with 200 ng genomic DNA, equivalent to roughly 30,000 T cell genomes. The purified libraries were quantified using a Qubit 3.0 fluorometer, sized with a Bioanalyzer 2100, and then quantified again using the KAPA Library Quantification kit. Each immunoSEQ 96-well plate was sequenced on its own single-read 150-cycle Illumina NextSeq 550 flow cell. Regarding the original processing steps: Because only junctional sequences without quality scores were contained in the immunoSEQ output, filtering matching that applied to full-length reads could not be performed. Sequences were annotated with PyIR, a Python wrapper for IgBLAST v1.9, and V/J genes and CDR3 were assigned using IMGT germline references. Reads were filtered out if the reads had weak V/J assignments (E-value above 1e-6), no CDR3, stop codons, out-of-frame junctions, or ambiguous translated residues. V3J clonotypes were defined by identical inferred V gene, J gene, and CDR3 amino acid sequence. The percentage overlap between two repertoires was calculated by dividing the number of shared unique clonotypes by the size of the smaller repertoire. Richness of each repertoire was evaluated using RTK rarefaction, the Chao1 estimator, and Recon v2.1 estimates of unobserved clonotypes. For all TCRbeta clonotypes obtained by the gDNA method from a few donors, generation probabilities were computed with OLGA. In TCRdb, the immuneACCESS table is reduced to in-frame sequences with V and J assigned. These tables do not hold every clone; where another copy was compared, an unresolved V gene accounts for under half, and the others remain unexplained. V, J and clone size derive from that table, while D and trimming were established from the DNA sequence. A total of about 1.1 million clones appear in this sample, about 72% of them only once. The ten top clones hold 0.89% of the sample.

The donors were healthy, HIV-negative adults with no recently reported acute infections or vaccinations. Every donor was a Caucasian adult residing in Nashville, Tennessee, USA. CD4+ T cells were enriched by magnetic negative selection, after which naive cells were positively selected on CD45RA and the negative fraction was taken as the memory subset. After blood collection by leukapheresis, PBMCs were isolated using Ficoll-Histopaque density gradient centrifugation and then cryopreserved in the vapor phase of liquid nitrogen. Analytical flow cytometry was used to check the purity and quantity of each magnetically sorted T cell population. Genomic DNA was isolated from every sorted fraction and measured by UV absorbance on a Nanodrop 2000c. A remark on this clone: Its antigen is not yet known. The sample holds no much larger clone one base away, and base qualities are not on file.

The sequenced material came from memory CD4+ T cells from PBMCs. Sample cell subset or site, as interpreted from the label and publication: CD45RA-negative fraction. Here the chain combines TRBV5-1 and TRBJ1-2; the D gene identity is not certain. This receptor was taken from a man between 18 and 29 years old in good health. Some clones in this sample may be carry-over from other donors' samples. The nucleotide sequence reads as follows: TGCGCCAGTAGGATCCAGGCAGGAGCTAACTATGGCTACACCTTC. Translated, it gives CASRIQAGANYGYTF. Extended through the reference TRBV5-1 and TRBJ1-2 proteins, this CDR3 yields the full variable domain: KAGVTQTPRYLIKTRGQQVTLSCSPISGHRSVSWYQQTPGQGLQFLFEYFSETQRNKGNFPGRFSGRQFSNSRSEMNVSTLELGDSALYLCASRIQAGANYGYTFGSGTRLTVV.